The 19 T cell receptor beta chains below were found in one sample sequenced in a study of blood T cell repertoires in COVID-19. The data were produced by immunoSEQ multiplex PCR, yet TCRdb's version contains in-frame clones alone and is incomplete. This table has about 170,000 clones, about 85% appearing once. Sequenced sample: peripheral blood. These receptor sequences come from an elderly man with COVID-19, enrolled during active disease.

This clone was observed once. V usage is TRBV13 and J usage is TRBJ1-1, with 9 positions matching TRBD1. The junction had 15 bases not matched to a gene; V was cut back by 7 bases and J by 0 bases. The germline V gene encodes CDR1 PRHDT and CDR2 FYEKMQ (reference sequence). The CDR3 runs to 18 residues. CDR3 amino acids: CASKEGYRGQIMNTEAFF. CDR3 bases: TGTGCCAGCAAGGAAGGGTACAGGGGGCAAATCATGAACACTGAAGCTTTCTTT.

This chain joins TRBV10-1 and TRBJ2-2, with 7 bases lining up with TRBD1. Per germline, CDR1 WNHNN and CDR2 SYGVQD (reference sequence). This CDR3 spans 18 amino acids. The V segment lost 0 bases and the J segment 4 bases; nucleotides outside the gene matches: 11. This chain's CDR3 is CASSESGLGTEGTGELFF. The CDR3 DNA sequence: TGCGCCAGCAGTGAGTCCGGCCTAGGGACAGAAGGCACCGGGGAGCTGTTTTTT.

This rearrangement joins TRBV7-3 to TRBJ1-4; TRBD1 matches 7 bases. The CDR3 totals 13 residues. CDR1 and CDR2 (germline): SGHTA, FQGTGA. Trimming at V came to 5 bases and at J to 5 bases, leaving 2 bases not matched to a gene. CDR3 nucleotide sequence: TGTGCCAGCAGCCCGACAGGGAATGAAAAACTGTTTTTT. Its protein product is CASSPTGNEKLFF. The complete variable domain, with remaining parts taken from reference TRBV7-3 and TRBJ1-4, reads GAGVSQTPSNKVTEKGKYVELRCDPISGHTALYWYRQSLGQGPEFLIYFQGTGAADDSGLPNDRFFAVRPEGSVSTLKIQRTERGDSAVYLCASSPTGNEKLFFGSGTQLSVL.

The rearrangement uses TRBV2 and TRBJ1-1, with 9 bases aligning to TRBD1. Germline V gives CDR1 SNHLY, CDR2 FYNNEI. The junction had 5 bases not matched to a gene; V was cut back by 7 bases and J by 5 bases. The CDR3 contains 13 residues. CDR3 amino acids: CASTDRGATEAFF. CDR3 DNA sequence: TGTGCCAGCACCGACAGGGGGGCAACTGAAGCTTTCTTT.

This chain uses TRBV2 with TRBJ1-5; D gene unclear. Germline V gene sequence: CDR1 SNHLY, CDR2 FYNNEI. V was pared by 6 bases and J by 4 bases, with 4 bases between. This CDR3 contains 11 residues. The CDR3 coding sequence is TGTGCCAGCAGGCTAAATCAGCCCCAGCATTTT. Residues: CASRLNQPQHF.

This clone was seen just once. The chain recombines TRBV6-6 with TRBJ1-2, with 8 positions matching TRBD1. CDR1 and CDR2 (germline): MNHNY, SVGAGI (reference sequence). This CDR3 spans 12 amino acids. Unmatched junction bases numbered 4, after V lost 6 bases and J lost 7 bases. The CDR3 sequence: CASRRQGPGYTF. DNA for the CDR3: TGTGCCAGCAGGCGACAGGGGCCTGGCTACACCTTC.

This sequence joins TRBV7-3 and TRBJ2-7, with 7 bases aligning to TRBD1. Germline-derived CDR1 and CDR2 are SGHTA and FQGTGA. The CDR3 has 14 amino acids. V dropped 2 bases and J dropped 4; count of bases not matched to a gene: 5. For the CDR3, the DNA is TGTGCCAGCAGCTTATACAGGGGAAGTTACGAGCAGTACTTC. This codes for CASSLYRGSYEQYF.

This sequence joins TRBV5-6 and TRBJ2-3, with 9 bases matching TRBD1. V lost 4 bases to trimming and J lost 2 bases; unmatched junction nucleotides: 5. Germline CDR1 SGHDT, CDR2 YYEEEE. The CDR3 consists of 15 residues. The CDR3 sequence is CASSLRTGVTDTQYF. CDR3 coding DNA: TGTGCCAGCAGCCTAAGGACAGGGGTCACAGATACGCAGTATTTT. The entire variable domain, with the rest obtained from reference TRBV5-6 and TRBJ2-3, is as follows: DAGVTQSPTHLIKTRGQQVTLRCSPKSGHDTVSWYQQALGQGPQFIFQYYEEEERQRGNFPDRFSGHQFPNYSSELNVNALLLGDSALYLCASSLRTGVTDTQYFGPGTRLTVL.

V and J are TRBV25-1 and TRBJ1-1; unclear D gene. Germline CDR1 and CDR2: MGHDK and SYGVNS. The CDR3 consists of 15 residues. The germline V and J ends were trimmed by 7 bases and 1 base, with 16 bases remaining between them. The CDR3 protein is CASKRGAGGNTEAFF. CDR3 DNA sequence: TGTGCCAGCAAGCGGGGAGCTGGAGGGAACACTGAAGCTTTCTTT.

V is TRBV6-4 and J is TRBJ1-1; no firm D call. The CDR3 runs to 13 residues. Trimming removed 4 bases at V and 4 bases at J, with 10 bases between. The germline V gene has CDR1 MRHNA and CDR2 SNTAGT. CDR3 nucleotides: TGTGCCAGCAGTGTTACCAGTGTCACTGAAGCTTTCTTT. Its protein product is CASSVTSVTEAFF.

This chain links TRBV12-3 or TRBV12-4 with TRBJ2-5; D may be TRBD2 (6 bases). Trimming shortened V by 3 bases and J by 4 bases, and 9 bases separated the two germline ends. CDR3 length: 13 residues. As DNA, the CDR3 is TGTGCCAGCAGTTTGAGGGGAGGAGAGACCCAGTACTTC. Its translation is CASSLRGGETQYF.

This clone was detected only once. V is TRBV5-4 and J is TRBJ2-2; D possibly corresponds to TRBD2 (6 bases). Looked up from germline, CDR1 is SGHNT and CDR2 is YYREEE (reference sequence). CDR3 size: 15 residues. The V end lost 4 bases, the J end lost 0 bases, and 10 bases lay between the germline ends. Here the CDR3 DNA reads TGTGCCAGCAGCCTCGGGACTCCGAACACCGGGGAGCTGTTTTTT. Translated: CASSLGTPNTGELFF.

The chain combines TRBV6-2 or TRBV6-3 with TRBJ2-7, with a possible D match to TRBD1 (6 bases). The CDR3 runs 16 residues. Trimming left V 6 bases short and J 3 bases short, with 21 bases between. Per germline, CDR1 MNHEY and CDR2 SVGEGT. CDR3 sequence (DNA): TGTGCCAGCAGCCACGCTCAGGGGACCGTCAACTACGAGCAGTACTTC. Amino acids: CASSHAQGTVNYEQYF.

Only a few counts were recorded for this clone. The rearrangement links TRBV27 to TRBJ1-5; 8 bases line up with TRBD1. J lost 11 bases, V lost 1 base, and 13 bases had no gene match. This CDR3 has 16 residues. The germline gives CDR1 MNHEY, CDR2 SMNVEV (reference sequence). CDR3 coding DNA: TGTGCCAGCAGTTTATACACAGGGGGGAACGACATGGCCCAGCATTTT. Amino acid sequence: CASSLYTGGNDMAQHF.

J is TRBJ1-1 and V is TRBV6-2 or TRBV6-3; a possible D gene is TRBD1 (5 bases). This CDR3 is built from 12 residues. Trimming took 6 bases from V and 11 from J, leaving 16 bases between them. Germline-derived CDR1 and CDR2 are MNHEY and SVGEGT. The CDR3: CASSSGVGIAFF. The CDR3 DNA reads TGTGCCAGCAGCTCGGGGGTAGGGATCGCTTTCTTT.

The J gene is TRBJ2-1, the V gene TRBV29-1, with 7 bases identical to TRBD1. In germline, CDR1 is SQVTM, CDR2 ANQGSEA. J was trimmed by 8 bases and V by 6 bases; bases with no gene match: 10. The CDR3 is made up of 13 amino acids. The CDR3 loop reads CSVEDRKGDEQFF. CDR3 nucleotides: TGCAGCGTAGAGGACAGGAAAGGCGATGAGCAGTTCTTC.

The rearrangement links TRBV18 to TRBJ2-7, with a tentative D call TRBD2 (5 bases). CDR3 length equals 13 residues. Germline CDR1 reads KGHSH; CDR2 reads LQKENI. Trimming cost V 4 bases and J 3 bases, with 10 bases left between them. The CDR3 reads CASSRGSNYEQYF. The CDR3 bases are TGTGCCAGCTCACGAGGGTCAAACTACGAGCAGTACTTC.

The rearrangement joins TRBV14 to TRBJ2-4; D call uncertain. The CDR3 is 17 residues long. V lost 1 base and J 0 bases, leaving 13 bases between the germline ends. Germline values: CDR1 SGHDN, CDR2 FVKESK. CDR3 amino acids: CASSQVGGAIAKNIQYF. In DNA form, the CDR3 reads TGTGCCAGCAGCCAAGTCGGCGGAGCTATAGCCAAAAACATTCAGTACTTC.

This chain joins TRBV9 and TRBJ1-1, with 7 bases identical to TRBD1. Per the germline V gene, CDR1 is SGDLS and CDR2 is YYNGEE. This CDR3 is built from 16 residues. With 6 bases clipped from V and 0 bases from J, the junction kept 11 bases outside the gene matches. The CDR3 DNA follows: TGTGCCAGCACGCGGGGGGGACAGCTCATGAACACTGAAGCTTTCTTT. It translates to CASTRGGQLMNTEAFF. Looking up the rest from reference TRBV9 and TRBJ1-1 gives the full variable domain: DSGVTQTPKHLITATGQRVTLRCSPRSGDLSVYWYQQSLDQGLQFLIQYYNGEERAKGNILERFSAQQFPDLHSELNLSSLELGDSALYFCASTRGGQLMNTEAFFGQGTRLTVV.